A selection of T cell receptor beta chains follows, all from one sample in a study of type 1 regulatory T cells. A single record per CDR3 protein comes from TCRdb applying MiXCR to the reads. This sample carries over 55,000 distinct CDR3 sequences, 45% to 50% of them seen once, and the ten largest clones take around 2.1%. These receptors have no identified antigens. Input material: cultured non-Tr1 T cells, either the whole culture or a sorted T cell fraction (not recorded which). These receptors all come from a human donor in good health. The CDR3 runs from the conserved cysteine through the conserved F or W. A D gene is named only where the DNA matches it firmly. A row's size may be missing; if present it is once, few, many or a size class.

. 16 TRBJ2-6 TRBD1 TRBV9 TGTGCCAGCAGCGTGACAGGGGGCGCTGGGGCCAACGTCCTGACTTTC CASSVTGGAGANVLTF
. 14 TRBJ2-7 TRBD1 TRBV30 TGTGCCTGGAGTCTCCGGGACAGGGCCTACGAGCAGTACTTC CAWSLRDRAYEQYF
. 14 TRBJ2-2 TRBD1 TRBV4-2 TGTGCCAGCAGCCAACCGGACAGGGCCGGGGAGCTGTTTTTT CASSQPDRAGELFF
few 15 TRBJ2-2 TRBD2 TRBV7-2 TGTGCCAGCAGCCGGCGGGGGGGTAACACCGGGGAGCTGTTTTTT CASSRRGGNTGELFF
. 15 TRBJ2-1 TRBD2 TRBV5-1 TGCGCCAGCAGCCCTTCTAGCGGGGGGGTTTCTGGGCAGTTCTTC CASSPSSGGVSGQFF
once 17 TRBJ2-1 TRBD2 TRBV6-2/TRBV6-3 TGTGCCAGCAGTTACTCGCTTGGACTAGCGAACTACAATGAGCAGTTCTTC CASSYSLGLANYNEQFF
. 14 TRBJ2-1 . TRBV5-4 TGTGCCAGCAGCTTGACAGTCTCCTACAATGAGCAGTTCTTC CASSLTVSYNEQFF
. 14 TRBJ2-7 . TRBV7-2 TGTGCCAGCAGCTTAGGCGTGGGCTACTACGAGCAGTACTTC CASSLGVGYYEQYF
. 15 TRBJ1-4 . TRBV5-1 TGCGCCAGCAGAAAATGGGGTTCCACTAATGAAAAACTGTTTTTT CASRKWGSTNEKLFF
. 15 TRBJ2-7 TRBD1 TRBV6-1 TGTGCCAGCAGTGAAGCGACAGGGGATTTGGGCGAGCAGTACTTC CASSEATGDLGEQYF
. 13 TRBJ2-5 . TRBV12-3/TRBV12-4 TGTGCCAGCAGTTGGACTGCCCAAGAGACCCAGTACTTC CASSWTAQETQYF
. 13 TRBJ2-3 . TRBV5-1 TGCGCCAGCAGCTTCCCGGGACCGGATACGCAGTATTTT CASSFPGPDTQYF
few 13 TRBJ2-5 . TRBV25-1 TGTGCCAGCAGCCGCGCGGGCTCAGAGACCCAGTACTTC CASSRAGSETQYF
many 14 TRBJ1-1 . TRBV7-9 TGTGCCAGCAACCGAGGTACAGGGTCGACTGAAGCTTTCTTT CASNRGTGSTEAFF
. 14 TRBJ1-5 . TRBV10-3 TGTGCCATCAGTGAGTCCGGTGGCGGTCAGCCCCAGCATTTT CAISESGGGQPQHF
. 13 TRBJ2-5 TRBD2 TRBV6-2/TRBV6-3 TGTGCCAGCATGGGGACTACGGTGGGGACCCAGTACTTC CASMGTTVGTQYF
. 16 TRBJ1-3 . TRBV18 TGTGCCAGCTCACCCGGTGGCCTGTTCTCTGGAAACACCATATATTTT CASSPGGLFSGNTIYF
few 13 TRBJ1-2 . TRBV6-1 TGTGCCAGCAGTCCAGGGGACACCTATGGCTACACCTTC CASSPGDTYGYTF
. 14 TRBJ2-3 . TRBV11-2 TGTGCCAGCAGCTTAGAAAACGGTCCGGGTACGCAGTATTTT CASSLENGPGTQYF
. 15 TRBJ1-3 . TRBV20-1 TGCAGTGCTAGTCAGGTAGCCGGGCCTGGAAACACCATATATTTT CSASQVAGPGNTIYF
. 11 TRBJ1-2 . TRBV19 TGTGCCACCTCTCGGAACTATGGCTACACCTTC CATSRNYGYTF
few 18 TRBJ2-5 TRBD2 TRBV20-1 TGCAGTGCTAGGTCCAGCGGGGGATCCACCCGCCTCCAAGAGACCCAGTACTTC CSARSSGGSTRLQETQYF
. 20 TRBJ2-2 TRBD2 TRBV5-1 TGCGCCAGCACCGCATATACACCCCTAGCGGGGGGGCCAAGCACCGGGGAGCTGTTTTTT CASTAYTPLAGGPSTGELFF
few 15 TRBJ1-1 . TRBV19 TGTGCCAGTAGTATAGATATAAGTAGGGTAGCTGAAGCTTTCTTT CASSIDISRVAEAFF
. 14 TRBJ2-5 TRBD2 TRBV20-1 TGCAGTGCTAAGCGGGGGCTACCCCAAGAGACCCAGTACTTC CSAKRGLPQETQYF
. 16 TRBJ2-3 . TRBV5-1 TGCGCCAGCAGCTTGGGTGGGGTCACAAGTAGGGATACGCAGTATTTT CASSLGGVTSRDTQYF
many 15 TRBJ2-7 TRBD1 TRBV11-2 TGTGCCAGCAGCTTAGACTCGGGACAGACCTACGAGCAGTACTTC CASSLDSGQTYEQYF
few 18 TRBJ2-1 . TRBV7-2 TGTGCCAGCAGCTTAGGGGCCCAAGCGGCTAAGTCCTACAATGAGCAGTTCTTC CASSLGAQAAKSYNEQFF
few 14 TRBJ2-5 TRBD2 TRBV2 TGTGCCAGCACGAGGGAAGCGGGACAAGAGACCCAGTACTTC CASTREAGQETQYF
. 17 TRBJ2-1 TRBD2 TRBV11-2 TGTGCCAGCAGCTTAGAAGGGCTTAGCGGGGGGGCACAAGAGCAGTTCTTC CASSLEGLSGGAQEQFF
. 15 TRBJ2-1 TRBD1 TRBV9 TGTGCCAGCAGCGAGGACAGGGGGTACAGGAATGAGCAGTTCTTC CASSEDRGYRNEQFF
. 16 TRBJ2-7 TRBD2 TRBV7-6 TGTGCCAGCAGCTTAGGACTAGCGGGGGTGGGGTACGAGCAGTACTTC CASSLGLAGVGYEQYF
. 14 TRBJ1-1 . TRBV7-9 TGTGCCAGCAACCTTAGGGTTGATAACACTGAAGCTTTCTTT CASNLRVDNTEAFF